Listed below are T cell receptor beta chains from one sample, sequenced in a study of blood T cell repertoires in COVID-19. TCRdb's copy holds only in-frame clones and misses some; the assay was immunoSEQ multiplex PCR. Seen here are some 110,000 clones, 71% observed once, and the top ten hold 0.8% to 1%. The sequencing input was peripheral blood. These receptors all come from a human donor with acute or convalescent COVID-19. The donor label of this sample is uncertain. Each CDR3 is given with its conserved first and last residue. The D gene is left open where the match is weak. Rows give clone size only sometimes, using once, few, many, or a class for an expanded clone.

- TRBJ2-7 TRBD2 TRBV2 CASTGRLAGAREQYF TGTGCCAGCACAGGGAGACTAGCGGGGGCCAGGGAGCAGTACTTC
- TRBJ2-5 TRBD2 TRBV6-1 CASSDPLAGGLRSGTQYF TGTGCCAGCAGTGACCCTCTAGCGGGGGGGCTGAGGAGTGGGACCCAGTACTTC
few TRBJ1-2 - TRBV5-1 CASRGGYRPAYGYTF TGCGCCAGCAGGGGTGGTTACAGGCCCGCCTATGGCTACACCTTC
few TRBJ2-2 - TRBV4-2 CASSQGRANTGELFF TGTGCCAGCAGCCAAGGCAGGGCGAACACCGGGGAGCTGTTTTTT
- TRBJ2-3 TRBD2 TRBV7-9 CASSLGDLAGGFTDTQYF TGTGCCAGCAGCTTAGGGGATCTAGCGGGGGGTTTCACAGATACGCAGTATTTT
- TRBJ1-1 - TRBV6-5 CASSLQALNTEAFF TGTGCCAGCAGTCTACAAGCGCTGAACACTGAAGCTTTCTTT
- TRBJ1-6 - TRBV15 CATSRDRGSRDSPLHF TGTGCCACCAGCAGAGATAGAGGAAGCCGCGATTCACCCCTCCACTTT
few TRBJ2-2 TRBD2 TRBV7-2 CASSLVPGGAGRTGELFF TGTGCCAGCAGCTTAGTACCCGGGGGGGCCGGTCGCACCGGGGAGCTGTTTTTT
once TRBJ1-6 - TRBV30 CAWSLRGNSPLHF TGTGCCTGGAGTCTTCGGGGGAATTCACCCCTCCACTTT
- TRBJ1-2 TRBD1 TRBV5-1 CASSADREGYGYTF TGCGCCAGCAGCGCGGACAGGGAGGGCTATGGCTACACCTTC
- TRBJ2-3 TRBD2 TRBV9 CASSVRGGGIDTQYF TGTGCCAGCAGCGTAAGGGGCGGGGGGATAGATACGCAGTATTTT
- TRBJ2-7 - TRBV28 CASSPLGIGSYEQYF TGTGCCAGCAGTCCCCTCGGGATCGGGTCCTACGAGCAGTACTTC
- TRBJ2-3 TRBD2 TRBV24-1 CATSGGLAESTDTQYF TGTGCCACCAGTGGTGGACTAGCGGAAAGCACAGATACGCAGTATTTT
- TRBJ2-3 - TRBV5-1 CASSLQLSGTDTQYF TGCGCCAGCAGCTTGCAACTCAGCGGCACAGATACGCAGTATTTT
many TRBJ2-6 - TRBV9 CASSGQVLTSGANVLTF TGTGCCAGCAGCGGACAGGTGCTCACATCTGGGGCCAACGTCCTGACTTTC
- TRBJ2-1 - TRBV7-2 CASSLLARNEQFF TGTGCCAGCAGCTTATTAGCGAGGAATGAGCAGTTCTTC
few TRBJ1-4 - TRBV28 CASGTRGEKLFF TGTGCCAGCGGGACTCGTGGGGAAAAACTGTTTTTT
once TRBJ2-1 TRBD2 TRBV5-1 CASSAPQRGSPYNEQFF TGCGCCAGCAGCGCGCCCCAGCGGGGGAGTCCCTACAATGAGCAGTTCTTC
- TRBJ2-3 - TRBV7-8 CASHDRLSTDTQYF TGTGCCAGCCACGACAGACTTAGCACAGATACGCAGTATTTT
medium-sized TRBJ1-2 - TRBV4-1 CASSQVGRVAGYGYTF TGCGCCAGCAGCCAAGTTGGTCGTGTGGCTGGCTATGGCTACACCTTC
- TRBJ2-3 - TRBV14 CASSQGGQRTDTQYF TGTGCCAGCAGCCAAGGTGGACAGCGCACAGATACGCAGTATTTT
- TRBJ1-5 TRBD1 TRBV28 CASSFRGGSQPQHF TGTGCCAGCAGTTTCAGAGGGGGCTCTCAGCCCCAGCATTTT
- TRBJ2-3 - TRBV7-9 CASARGDTQYF TGTGCCAGCGCTCGGGGAGATACGCAGTATTTT
- TRBJ2-5 - TRBV29-1 CSGARGTQYF TGCAGCGGGGCTCGGGGGACCCAGTACTTC
once TRBJ1-2 - TRBV6-5 CAAAGAGGYGYTF TGTGCCGCAGCGGGGGCGGGTGGCTATGGCTACACCTTC
- TRBJ1-1 TRBD1 TRBV30 CAGTGGRNSEAFF TGTGCCGGGACAGGGGGCAGGAATTCTGAAGCTTTCTTT
- TRBJ1-1 - TRBV14 CASSLQTNTEAFF TGTGCCAGCAGCTTACAAACGAACACTGAAGCTTTCTTT
- TRBJ2-5 TRBD2 TRBV10-3 CAISEGPTGGPKETQYF TGTGCCATCAGTGAAGGGCCGACGGGGGGGCCGAAAGAGACCCAGTACTTC